This entry is about one T cell receptor beta chain. Its specificity is unknown. The junction and the germline gene differ at one end; a read error may be behind it. Hyperthyroidism patients were newly diagnosed, ill under 2 months, and aged 18 to 65 years. The data stem from a study of Graves' ophthalmopathy and Graves' hyperthyroidism. Overall study results and limits: Most expanded clonotypes in thyroid above 0.001 frequency also showed up in blood.

The authors amplified TCR beta CDR3 regions from RNA transcripts. HTBI primers primed a first-round RT-PCR, and a second-round multiplex PCR followed. Via MiXCR, TCRdb re-called the multiplex PCR reads, giving one row per CDR3 protein. The table shows around 1.1 million distinct CDR3 sequences, with 35% to 40% occurring only once. CDR1 is MNHNY, CDR2 SVGAGI, per germline (reference sequence). The CDR3 consists of 16 residues. What was sequenced was peripheral blood or thyroid tissue (not recorded which). The rearrangement uses TRBV6-6 and TRBJ2-2, with D possibly TRBD1 on 5 matching bases. This receptor was obtained from an adult man with Graves' hyperthyroidism. CDR3 DNA: TGTGCCAGCACCTTAGAAGGGGTGTTTGACACTGGGGAGCTGTTTTTT. It specifies CASTLEGVFDTGELFF.